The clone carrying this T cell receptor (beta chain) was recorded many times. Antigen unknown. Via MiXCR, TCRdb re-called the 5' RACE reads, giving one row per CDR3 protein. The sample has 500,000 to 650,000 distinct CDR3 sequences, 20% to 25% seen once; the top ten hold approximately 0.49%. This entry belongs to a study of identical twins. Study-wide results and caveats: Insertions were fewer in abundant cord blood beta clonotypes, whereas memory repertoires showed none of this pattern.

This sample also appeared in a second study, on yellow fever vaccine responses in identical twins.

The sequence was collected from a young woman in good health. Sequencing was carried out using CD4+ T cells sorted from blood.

CDR3 protein: CAISESGGSSYEQYF. CDR3 DNA sequence: TGTGCCATCAGTGAGTCTGGCGGGAGCTCCTACGAGCAGTACTTC. This chain connects TRBV10-3 to TRBJ2-7, with 7 bases lining up with TRBD2. V lost 0 bases to trimming and J lost 0 bases; unmatched junction nucleotides: 2. Germline V lookup: CDR1 ENHRY, CDR2 SYGVKD. There are 15 residues in the CDR3.